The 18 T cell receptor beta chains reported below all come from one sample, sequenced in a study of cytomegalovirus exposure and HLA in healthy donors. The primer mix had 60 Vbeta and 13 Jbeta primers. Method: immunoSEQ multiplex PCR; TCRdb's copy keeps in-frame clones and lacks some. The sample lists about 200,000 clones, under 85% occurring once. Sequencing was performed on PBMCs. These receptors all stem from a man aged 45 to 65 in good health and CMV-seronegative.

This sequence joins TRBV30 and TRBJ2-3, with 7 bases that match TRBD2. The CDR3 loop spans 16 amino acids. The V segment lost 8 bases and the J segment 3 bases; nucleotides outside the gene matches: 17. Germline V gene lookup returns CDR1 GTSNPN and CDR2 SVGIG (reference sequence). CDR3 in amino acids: CAQTLRTSASTDTQYF. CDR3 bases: TGTGCCCAAACTCTTCGAACTAGCGCGTCAACAGATACGCAGTATTTT. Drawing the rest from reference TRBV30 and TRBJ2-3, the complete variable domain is SQTIHQWPATLVQPVGSPLSLECTVEGTSNPNLYWYRQAAGRGLQLLFYSVGIGQISSEVPQNLSASRPQDRQFILSSKKLLLSDSGFYLCAQTLRTSASTDTQYFGPGTRLTVL.

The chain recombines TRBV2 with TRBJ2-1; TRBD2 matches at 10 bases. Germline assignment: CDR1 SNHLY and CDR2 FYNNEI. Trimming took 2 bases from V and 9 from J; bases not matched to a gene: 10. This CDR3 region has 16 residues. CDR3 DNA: TGTGCCAGCAGTGAAAGGTCTAGCGGGAGTGGGGTTGAGCAGTTCTTC. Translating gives CASSERSSGSGVEQFF.

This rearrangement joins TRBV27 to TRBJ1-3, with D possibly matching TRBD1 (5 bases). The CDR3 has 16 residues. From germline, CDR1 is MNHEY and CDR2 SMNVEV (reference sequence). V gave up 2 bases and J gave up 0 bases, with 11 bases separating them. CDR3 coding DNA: TGTGCCAGCAGTTTAACCGGGGGTCACTCTGGAAACACCATATATTTT. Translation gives CASSLTGGHSGNTIYF.

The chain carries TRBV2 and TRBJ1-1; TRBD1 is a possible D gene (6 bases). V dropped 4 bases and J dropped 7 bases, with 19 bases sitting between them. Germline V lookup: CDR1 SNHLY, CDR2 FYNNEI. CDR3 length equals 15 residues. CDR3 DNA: TGTGCCAGCAGTGTCTCGCCCGGGGGGCGAGGTGAAGCTTTCTTT. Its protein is CASSVSPGGRGEAFF. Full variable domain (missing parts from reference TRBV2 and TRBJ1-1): EPEVTQTPSHQVTQMGQEVILRCVPISNHLYFYWYRQILGQKVEFLVSFYNNEISEKSEIFDDQFSVERPDGSNFTLKIRSTKLEDSAMYFCASSVSPGGRGEAFFGQGTRLTVV.

The CDR3 nucleotides read TGCGCCAGCAGCTCCGCTGGGGGACAGAGGGTTAACACCATATATTTT. It specifies CASSSAGGQRVNTIYF. V usage is TRBV5-1 and J usage is TRBJ1-3; TRBD1 matches at 7 bases. The germline V gene encodes CDR1 SGHRS and CDR2 YFSETQ. The ends lost 3 bases at V and 7 bases at J; junction bases unmatched: 13. This CDR3 has 16 residues. Variable domain in full (rest from reference TRBV5-1 and TRBJ1-3): KAGVTQTPRYLIKTRGQQVTLSCSPISGHRSVSWYQQTPGQGLQFLFEYFSETQRNKGNFPGRFSGRQFSNSRSEMNVSTLELGDSALYLCASSSAGGQRVNTIYFGEGSWLTVV.

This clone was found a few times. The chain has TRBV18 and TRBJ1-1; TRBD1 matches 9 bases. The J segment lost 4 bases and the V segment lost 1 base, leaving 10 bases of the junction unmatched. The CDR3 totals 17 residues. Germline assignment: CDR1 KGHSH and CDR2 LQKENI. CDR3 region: CASSPLQWGQGGTEAFF. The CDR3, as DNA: TGTGCCAGCTCACCACTTCAGTGGGGACAGGGTGGCACTGAAGCTTTCTTT.

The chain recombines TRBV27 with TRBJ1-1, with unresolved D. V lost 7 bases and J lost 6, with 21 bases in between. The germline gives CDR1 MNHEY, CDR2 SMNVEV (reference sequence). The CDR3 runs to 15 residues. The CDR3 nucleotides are TGTGCCAGCAACCATATACGGACGGGGAGAGCTGAAGCTTTCTTT. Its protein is CASNHIRTGRAEAFF.

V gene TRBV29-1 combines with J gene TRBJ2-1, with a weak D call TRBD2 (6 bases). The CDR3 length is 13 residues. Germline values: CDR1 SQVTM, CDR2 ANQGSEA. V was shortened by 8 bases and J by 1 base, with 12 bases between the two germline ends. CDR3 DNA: TGCAGCTTCGGACTACCATCCTACAATGAGCAGTTCTTC. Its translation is CSFGLPSYNEQFF.

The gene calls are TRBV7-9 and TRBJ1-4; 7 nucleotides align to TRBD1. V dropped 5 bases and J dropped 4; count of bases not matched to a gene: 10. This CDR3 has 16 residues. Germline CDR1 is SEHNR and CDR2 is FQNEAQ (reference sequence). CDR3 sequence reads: CASSPSRTGINEKLFF. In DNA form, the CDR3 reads TGTGCCAGCAGCCCCTCCCGGACAGGCATTAATGAAAAACTGTTTTTT.

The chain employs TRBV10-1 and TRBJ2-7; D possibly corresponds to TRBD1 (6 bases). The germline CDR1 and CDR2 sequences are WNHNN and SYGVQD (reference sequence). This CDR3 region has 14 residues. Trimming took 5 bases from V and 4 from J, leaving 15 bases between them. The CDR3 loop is CASSPAGDGYEQYF. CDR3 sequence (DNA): TGCGCCAGCAGTCCCGCAGGGGATGGTTACGAGCAGTACTTC.

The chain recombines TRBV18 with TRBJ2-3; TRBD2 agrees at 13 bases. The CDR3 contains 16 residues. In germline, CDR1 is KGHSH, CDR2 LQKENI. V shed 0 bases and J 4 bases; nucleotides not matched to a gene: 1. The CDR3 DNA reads TGTGCCAGCTCACCACCGGGACTAGCGGGACCAGATACGCAGTATTTT. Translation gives CASSPPGLAGPDTQYF.

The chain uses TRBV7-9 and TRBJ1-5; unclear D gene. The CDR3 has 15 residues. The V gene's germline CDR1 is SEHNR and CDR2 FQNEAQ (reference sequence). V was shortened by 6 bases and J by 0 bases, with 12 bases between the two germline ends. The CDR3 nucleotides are TGTGCCAGCAGTTCTACAGCCGGTAGCAATCAGCCCCAGCATTTT. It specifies CASSSTAGSNQPQHF.

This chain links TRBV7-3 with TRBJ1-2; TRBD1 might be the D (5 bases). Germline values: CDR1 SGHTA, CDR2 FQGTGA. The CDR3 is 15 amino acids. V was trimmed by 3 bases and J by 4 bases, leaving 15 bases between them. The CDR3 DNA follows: TGTGCCAGCAGCTTCCCTCGTAGGGGATTCTATGGCTACACCTTC. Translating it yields CASSFPRRGFYGYTF.

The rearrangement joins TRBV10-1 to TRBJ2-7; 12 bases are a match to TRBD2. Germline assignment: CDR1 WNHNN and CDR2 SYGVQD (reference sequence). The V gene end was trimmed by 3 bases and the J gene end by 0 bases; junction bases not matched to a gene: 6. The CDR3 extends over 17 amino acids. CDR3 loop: CASSDSGLAGTSYEQYF. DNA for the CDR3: TGCGCCAGCAGTGATAGTGGACTAGCGGGAACCTCCTACGAGCAGTACTTC.

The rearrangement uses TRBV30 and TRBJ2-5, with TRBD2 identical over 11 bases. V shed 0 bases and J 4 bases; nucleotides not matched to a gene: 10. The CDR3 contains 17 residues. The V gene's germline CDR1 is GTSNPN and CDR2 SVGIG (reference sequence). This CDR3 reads CAWSVGWLAGGGETQYF. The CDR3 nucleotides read TGTGCCTGGAGTGTAGGGTGGCTAGCGGGAGGAGGAGAGACCCAGTACTTC.

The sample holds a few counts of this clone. The CDR3 reads CASSAGTIYEQYF. In nucleotides, the CDR3 is TGTGCCAGCAGTGCCGGGACTATCTACGAGCAGTACTTC. This chain connects TRBV25-1 to TRBJ2-7; 7 positions match TRBD2. The junction had 3 bases not matched to a gene; V was cut back by 4 bases and J by 3 bases. Germline V gene lookup returns CDR1 MGHDK and CDR2 SYGVNS. The CDR3 is 13 amino acids.

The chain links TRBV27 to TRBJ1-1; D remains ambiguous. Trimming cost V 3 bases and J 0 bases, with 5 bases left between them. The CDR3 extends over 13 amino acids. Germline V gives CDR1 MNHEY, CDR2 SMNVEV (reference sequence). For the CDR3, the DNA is TGTGCCAGCAGTTTGGGCATGAACACTGAAGCTTTCTTT. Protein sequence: CASSLGMNTEAFF.

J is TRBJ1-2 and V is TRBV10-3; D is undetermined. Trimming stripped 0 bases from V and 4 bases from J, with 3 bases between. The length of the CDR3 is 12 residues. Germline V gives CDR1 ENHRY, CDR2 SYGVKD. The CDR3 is CAISESSYGYTF. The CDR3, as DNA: TGTGCCATCAGTGAGTCTAGCTATGGCTACACCTTC.